This TCR beta chain was found in a study of T cell repertoires in ileal Crohn's disease. General study findings and limits: Compared with CD4 T cells, sorted CD8 cells carried more expanded clones.

On this clone: Its target is unknown.

V lost 4 bases, J lost 5 bases, and 11 bases lay in between. CDR3 length: 13 amino acids. From germline, CDR1 is SEHNR and CDR2 FQNEAQ (reference sequence). Each sample's TCRB immunosequencing used roughly 500 nanograms of biopsy DNA. Here immunoSEQ multiplex PCR was the method, and the copy in TCRdb shows in-frame clones only, minus some. There are 2,300 or so clones in the sample; 84% occur only once, and roughly 7.3% lies in the top ten. The clonotype comes from an adult with Crohn's disease. The material sequenced was ileal tissue. The chain combines TRBV7-9 with TRBJ1-1; a possible D gene is TRBD1 (5 bases). In DNA form, the CDR3 reads TGTGCCAGCAGCTATAGAGAGGGGACTGAAGCTTTCTTT. Protein sequence: CASSYREGTEAFF. Combining the CDR3 with reference TRBV7-9 and TRBJ1-1 gives the whole variable domain DTGVSQNPRHKITKRGQNVTFRCDPISEHNRLYWYRQTLGQGPEFLTYFQNEAQLEKSRLLSDRFSAERPKGSFSTLEIQRTEQGDSAMYLCASSYREGTEAFFGQGTRLTVV.